This TCR beta chain emerged from a study of blood T cell repertoires in COVID-19. Study context: Acute and convalescent COVID-19 specimens originated in the United States, Italy and Spain. In each case, the material was cDNA or gDNA derived from T cells, B-cell-depleted T cells, or PBMCs.

Seattle participants joined during active infection and were tracked over time. In the original workflow: Nucleated cell counts were estimated from reference gene primer amplification. The method was immunoSEQ multiplex PCR; TCRdb's version includes in-frame clones alone and lacks a portion of them. D and trimming come from the DNA, and the V and J calls and clone size come from that table. This table has fewer than 200,000 clones, just under 90% appearing once. Germline loops: CDR1 SNHLY, CDR2 FYNNEI. V shed 10 bases and J shed 1 base, with 7 bases lying between them. The CDR3 runs to 11 residues. This receptor was identified in a woman in her 70s with COVID-19, enrolled during active disease. The chain couples TRBV2 to TRBJ1-1; no clear D gene. Sequenced: peripheral blood. This CDR3 is CATSGNTEAFF. CDR3 sequence (DNA): TGTGCCACCTCCGGGAACACTGAAGCTTTCTTT.